These T cell receptor beta chains were read from a single sample in a study of T cells in Graves' hyperthyroidism and ophthalmopathy. A single record per CDR3 protein comes from TCRdb applying MiXCR to the multiplex PCR reads. The top ten clones hold 35% to 45% of a sample with 90,000 to 120,000 distinct CDR3 sequences, 15% to 20% of them seen once. The material sequenced was blood. The receptors derive from a woman aged 45-60 years with Graves' hyperthyroidism. The CDR3 runs from the conserved cysteine through the conserved F or W. A D gene is named only where the DNA matches it firmly. Where a row states a size, it is once, few, many or the class of an expanded clone; other rows omit it.

abundance,v_gene,d_gene,j_gene,CDR3aa,CDR3nt
many,TRBV5-1,TRBD2,TRBJ2-1,CASSSGGTSTVNEQFF,TGCGCCAGCAGCTCGGGAGGGACTAGCACCGTCAATGAGCAGTTCTTC
many,TRBV27,NA,TRBJ2-3,CASSSRADTQYF,TGTGCCAGCAGTTCCCGCGCAGATACGCAGTATTTT
NA,TRBV10-2,NA,TRBJ2-4,CASSETGGWAKNIQYF,TGCGCCAGCAGTGAGACCGGTGGCTGGGCCAAAAACATTCAGTACTTC
once,TRBV20-1,TRBD1,TRBJ2-2,CSARDRGTGELFF,TGCAGTGCTAGGGACAGGGGAACCGGGGAGCTGTTTTTT
many,TRBV6-1,NA,TRBJ1-1,CASRRGVTEAFF,TGTGCCAGCAGGAGGGGTGTGACTGAAGCTTTCTTT
many,TRBV27,TRBD2,TRBJ2-2,CASSSPLAGGLPGELFF,TGTGCCAGCAGTTCCCCTCTAGCGGGAGGGCTTCCCGGGGAGCTGTTTTTT
many,TRBV19,NA,TRBJ2-2,CASSIDRTLAYGELFF,TGTGCCAGTAGTATAGATCGTACTCTAGCGTACGGGGAGCTGTTTTTT
NA,TRBV28,TRBD2,TRBJ2-7,CASAIGLAGGSLYEQYF,TGTGCCAGCGCCATCGGACTAGCGGGAGGCTCACTCTACGAGCAGTACTTC
many,TRBV12-3/TRBV12-4,NA,TRBJ1-1,CASSLSWGQNTEAFF,TGTGCCAGCAGCCTCTCTTGGGGGCAGAACACTGAAGCTTTCTTT
many,TRBV18,NA,TRBJ1-1,CASSLTMNTEAFF,TGTGCCAGCTCACTCACGATGAACACTGAAGCTTTCTTT
many,TRBV7-2,TRBD2,TRBJ2-2,CASSVAGWYTGELFF,TGTGCCAGCAGTGTAGCGGGTTGGTACACCGGGGAGCTGTTTTTT
many,TRBV20-1,TRBD2,TRBJ2-1,CSARREEVYNEQFF,TGCAGTGCTAGGCGGGAGGAGGTCTACAATGAGCAGTTCTTC
many,TRBV7-9,NA,TRBJ2-7,CASTPPEGVYEQYF,TGTGCCAGCACCCCCCCGGAGGGGGTCTACGAGCAGTACTTC
many,TRBV7-2,NA,TRBJ2-1,CASSLGQFNEQFF,TGTGCCAGCAGCTTAGGACAGTTCAATGAGCAGTTCTTC
many,TRBV28,TRBD1,TRBJ1-4,CAIGTAGLGEKLFF,TGTGCCATAGGGACAGCCGGCTTGGGGGAAAAACTGTTTTTT
NA,TRBV11-3,NA,TRBJ2-7,CASSLGTVLAYEQYF,TGTGCCAGCAGCTTAGGGACCGTCCTTGCCTACGAGCAGTACTTC